The 2 T cell receptor beta chains presented below share a single source sample, sequenced in a study of T cells in localized non-small cell lung cancer. Profiling relied on immunoSEQ multiplex PCR, and the TCRdb table lists in-frame clones only, not all of them. This sample has about 52,000 clones; around 86% occur once, and the top ten carry 15% to 20%. This specimen was PBMCs, taken before any cancer treatment. All receptors derive from a female donor with stage II lung adenocarcinoma.

The CDR3 nucleotides are TGTGCCTGGAGTTTCGGGATGGGGATAGGTGAAAAACTGTTTTTT. Translating gives CAWSFGMGIGEKLFF. The chain employs TRBV30 and TRBJ1-4; no firm D call. CDR3 size: 15 residues. Germline CDR1 reads GTSNPN; CDR2 reads SVGIG (reference sequence). The V end was cut by 2 bases, the J end by 7 bases, with 17 bases between.

The V gene is TRBV9, the J gene TRBJ2-1; the match to TRBD1 covers 7 bases. V trimming: 3 bases; J trimming: 2 bases; junction bases outside the gene matches: 11. The CDR3 sequence is 17 residues long. Germline V gives CDR1 SGDLS, CDR2 YYNGEE. CDR3 in amino acids: CASSATGVRRTYNEQFF. In DNA form, the CDR3 reads TGTGCCAGCAGCGCAACAGGGGTCCGGAGGACCTACAATGAGCAGTTCTTC.